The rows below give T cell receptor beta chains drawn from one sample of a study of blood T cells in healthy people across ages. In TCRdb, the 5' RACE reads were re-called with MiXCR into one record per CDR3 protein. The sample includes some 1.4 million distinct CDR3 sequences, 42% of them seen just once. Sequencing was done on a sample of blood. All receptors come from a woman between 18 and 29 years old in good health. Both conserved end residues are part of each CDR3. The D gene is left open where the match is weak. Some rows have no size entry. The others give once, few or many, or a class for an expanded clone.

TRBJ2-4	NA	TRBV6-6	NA	CATKKNSDGGQNIQYF	TGTGCCACCAAAAAAAACAGCGACGGCGGGCAAAACATTCAGTACTTC
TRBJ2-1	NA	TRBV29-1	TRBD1	CSVTMPGQGYEQFF	TGCAGCGTTACAATGCCGGGACAGGGCTACGAGCAGTTCTTC
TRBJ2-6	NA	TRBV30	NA	CAWSVLAAGANVLTF	TGTGCCTGGAGTGTACTGGCAGCTGGGGCCAACGTCCTGACTTTC
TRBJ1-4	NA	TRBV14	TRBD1	CASSPSGQADEKLFF	TGTGCCAGCAGCCCGTCGGGACAGGCGGATGAAAAACTGTTTTTT
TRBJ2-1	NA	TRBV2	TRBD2	CASKPAGSNEQFF	TGTGCCAGCAAGCCAGCGGGGTCGAATGAGCAGTTCTTC
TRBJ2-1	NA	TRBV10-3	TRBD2	CAISRPSGGESSYNEQFF	TGTGCCATCTCGAGGCCTAGCGGGGGGGAGAGCTCCTACAATGAGCAGTTCTTC
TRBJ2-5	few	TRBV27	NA	CASSPIVSLQETQYF	TGTGCCAGCAGCCCTATTGTGTCCCTCCAAGAGACCCAGTACTTC
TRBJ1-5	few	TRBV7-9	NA	CASSLEGPGQPQHF	TGTGCCAGCAGCTTAGAGGGCCCCGGGCAGCCCCAGCATTTT
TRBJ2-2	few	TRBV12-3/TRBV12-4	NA	CASSFGSANTGELFF	TGTGCCAGCAGTTTTGGGTCGGCGAACACCGGGGAGCTGTTTTTT
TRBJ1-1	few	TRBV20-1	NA	CSARVPGTEAFF	TGCAGTGCTAGAGTTCCGGGCACTGAAGCTTTCTTT
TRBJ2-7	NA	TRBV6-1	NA	CASTPSGFHEQYF	TGTGCCAGCACCCCGTCGGGGTTCCACGAGCAGTACTTC
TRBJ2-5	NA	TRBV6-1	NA	CAGSPAGYWEETQYF	TGTGCCGGATCACCGGCAGGGTATTGGGAGGAGACCCAGTACTTC
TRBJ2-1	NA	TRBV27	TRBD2	CASNQATSGIGGEQFF	TGTGCCAGCAACCAAGCTACTAGCGGGATTGGCGGTGAGCAGTTCTTC
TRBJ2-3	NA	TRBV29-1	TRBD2	CSVGEPSGGSTSTDTQYF	TGCAGCGTTGGGGAACCTAGCGGGGGGTCTACTAGCACAGATACGCAGTATTTT
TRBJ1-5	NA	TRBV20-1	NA	CSASGMNSNQPQHF	TGCAGTGCTAGTGGGATGAATAGCAATCAGCCCCAGCATTTT
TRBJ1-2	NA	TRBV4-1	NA	CASSQDSVNYGYTF	TGCGCCAGCAGCCAAGATTCGGTCAACTATGGCTACACCTTC
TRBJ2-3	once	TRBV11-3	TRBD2	CASSLTSGGAQPQYF	TGTGCCAGCAGCCTCACTAGCGGGGGGGCTCAGCCGCAGTATTTT
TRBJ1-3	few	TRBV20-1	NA	CSATPGSERNTIYF	TGCAGTGCTACACCAGGGTCCGAAAGAAACACCATATATTTT
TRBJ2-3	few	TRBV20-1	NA	CSAESPPPGDTDTQYF	TGCAGTGCCGAATCCCCACCCCCAGGGGATACAGATACGCAGTATTTT
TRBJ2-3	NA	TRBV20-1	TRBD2	CSARDTAGFTDTQYF	TGCAGTGCTAGAGATACAGCGGGGTTCACAGATACGCAGTATTTT
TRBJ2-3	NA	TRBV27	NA	CASSSALGTDTQYF	TGTGCCAGCAGTTCCGCTTTAGGCACAGATACGCAGTATTTT
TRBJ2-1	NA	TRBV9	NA	CASSVAVQIYNEQFF	TGTGCCAGCAGCGTAGCTGTACAGATCTACAATGAGCAGTTCTTC
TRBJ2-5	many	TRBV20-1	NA	CSARVRKGGYNEQYF	TGCAGTGCTAGAGTTCGGAAAGGGGGGTACAATGAGCAGTACTTC
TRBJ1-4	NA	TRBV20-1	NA	CSATAVPSEKLFF	TGCAGTGCCACCGCAGTTCCTAGTGAAAAACTGTTTTTT
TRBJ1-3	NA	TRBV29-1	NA	CSGRPSSGNTIYF	TGCAGCGGTCGACCGAGCTCTGGAAACACCATATATTTT
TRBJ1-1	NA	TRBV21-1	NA	CASSKTTGMNTEAFF	TGTGCCAGCAGCAAGACGACAGGGATGAACACTGAAGCTTTCTTT
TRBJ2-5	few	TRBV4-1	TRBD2	CASRASGGVQETQYF	TGCGCCAGCAGGGCTAGCGGAGGGGTACAAGAGACCCAGTACTTC
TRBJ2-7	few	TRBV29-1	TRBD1	CSVGPRTGIFEQYF	TGCAGCGTTGGTCCGCGGACAGGGATTTTCGAGCAGTACTTC
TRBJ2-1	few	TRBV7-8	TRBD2	CASSLARTSPNEQFF	TGTGCCAGCAGCTTAGCGAGGACTAGCCCCAATGAGCAGTTCTTC
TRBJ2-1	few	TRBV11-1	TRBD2	CASTESRLAGANEQFF	TGTGCCAGCACCGAGAGTCGACTAGCGGGTGCCAATGAGCAGTTCTTC
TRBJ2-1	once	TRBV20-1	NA	CSARDLTGQGTYNEQFF	TGCAGTGCTAGAGACCTCACGGGGCAGGGGACTTACAATGAGCAGTTCTTC
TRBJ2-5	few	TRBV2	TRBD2	CASSLAGGLGNEQYF	TGTGCCAGCAGTTTAGCGGGAGGGCTGGGCAATGAGCAGTACTTC
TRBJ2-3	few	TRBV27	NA	CASSLFPGEVDTRYF	TGTGCCAGCAGTTTATTTCCCGGGGAAGTAGATACGCGGTATTTT
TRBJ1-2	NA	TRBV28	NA	CASSFRADNYGYTF	TGTGCCAGCAGTTTTCGGGCAGATAACTATGGCTACACCTTC
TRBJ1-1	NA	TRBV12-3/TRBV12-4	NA	CASSRKSGPAEAFF	TGTGCCAGCAGCCGGAAGAGCGGGCCGGCTGAAGCTTTCTTT
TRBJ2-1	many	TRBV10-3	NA	CATRVGERNNEQFF	TGTGCCACGAGGGTGGGGGAGCGGAACAATGAGCAGTTCTTC
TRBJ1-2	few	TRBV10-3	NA	CAISESAGANYGYTF	TGTGCCATCAGTGAGTCCGCAGGGGCTAACTATGGCTACACCTTC
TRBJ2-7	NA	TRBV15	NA	CATSRDGIEQYF	TGTGCCACCAGCAGAGATGGAATCGAGCAGTACTTC
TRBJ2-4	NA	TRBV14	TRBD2	CASSQELAGGVSWQYF	TGTGCCAGCAGCCAAGAGCTGGCGGGGGGCGTTTCTTGGCAGTACTTC
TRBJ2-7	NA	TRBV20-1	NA	CSALQAYEQYF	TGCAGTGCTCTCCAGGCGTACGAGCAGTACTTC
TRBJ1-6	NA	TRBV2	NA	CASRQQGERSPLHF	TGTGCCAGCAGACAACAGGGAGAAAGGTCACCCCTCCACTTT
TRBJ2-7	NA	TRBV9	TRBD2	CASSDSPGLAAYEQYF	TGTGCCAGCAGCGATAGTCCGGGACTAGCGGCCTACGAGCAGTACTTC
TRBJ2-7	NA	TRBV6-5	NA	CASSINCRPYSYEQYF	TGTGCCAGCAGTATAAATTGCAGGCCATACTCCTACGAGCAGTACTTC
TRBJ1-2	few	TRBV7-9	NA	CASSLAMGNYGYTF	TGTGCCAGCAGCTTAGCGATGGGAAACTATGGCTACACCTTC
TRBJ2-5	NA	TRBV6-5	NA	CASSYPREAQYF	TGTGCCAGCAGTTACCCCAGGGAGGCCCAGTACTTC
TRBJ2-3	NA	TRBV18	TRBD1	CASSPVEGASSTDTQYF	TGTGCCAGCTCACCCGTCGAGGGGGCTTCTAGCACAGATACGCAGTATTTT
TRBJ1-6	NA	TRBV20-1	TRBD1	CSATTGQPNSPLHF	TGCAGTGCTACGACGGGACAGCCGAATTCACCCCTCCACTTT
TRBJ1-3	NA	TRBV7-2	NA	CASSFPINTIYF	TGTGCCAGCAGCTTCCCAATAAACACCATATATTTT
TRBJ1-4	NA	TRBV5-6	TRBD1	CASHGISGTGFEKLFF	TGTGCCAGCCACGGAATATCCGGGACAGGGTTCGAAAAACTGTTTTTT
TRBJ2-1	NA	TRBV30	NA	CAWSNGREQFF	TGTGCCTGGAGTAACGGTCGTGAGCAGTTCTTC
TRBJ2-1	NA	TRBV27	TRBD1	CASSFRGRRPRNEQFF	TGTGCCAGCAGTTTCAGGGGGCGGCGGCCTCGCAATGAGCAGTTCTTC
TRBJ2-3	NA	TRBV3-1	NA	CASSQELSRVTQYF	TGTGCCAGCAGCCAAGAGCTTAGCCGAGTAACGCAGTATTTT
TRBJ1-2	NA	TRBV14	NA	CASSQGGGLTNYGYTF	TGTGCCAGCAGCCAAGGCGGGGGACTAACTAACTATGGCTACACCTTC
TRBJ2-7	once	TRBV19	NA	CASKFNYEQYF	TGTGCCAGTAAATTCAACTACGAGCAGTACTTC
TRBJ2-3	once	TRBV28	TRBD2	CASSLFGEGSTDTQYF	TGTGCCAGCAGTTTATTCGGGGAGGGAAGCACAGATACGCAGTATTTT
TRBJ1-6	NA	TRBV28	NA	CASSLTVTYNSPLHF	TGTGCCAGCAGTTTGACCGTAACCTATAATTCACCCCTCCACTTT
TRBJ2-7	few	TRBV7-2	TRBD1	CASRKGQAYYEQYF	TGTGCCAGCAGAAAGGGACAGGCCTACTACGAGCAGTACTTC
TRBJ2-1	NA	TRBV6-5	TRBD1	CASSLQGQEQFF	TGTGCCAGCAGTCTTCAGGGACAGGAGCAGTTCTTC
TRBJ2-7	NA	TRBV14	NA	CASSRGPHEQYF	TGTGCCAGCAGCCGGGGCCCCCACGAGCAGTACTTC
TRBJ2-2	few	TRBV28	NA	CATKPLRTGANTGELFF	TGTGCCACCAAGCCACTTAGGACGGGAGCGAACACCGGGGAGCTGTTTTTT